The T cell receptor (beta chain) under discussion was sequenced for a study of T-cell reconstitution after alpha-beta-depleted transplantation in children. This sample's TCRbeta library carried unique molecular identifier barcodes. TCRdb reanalysed the PCR reads using MiXCR and keeps one entry per CDR3 protein. In the table there are some 600,000 distinct CDR3 sequences, roughly 13% of which are singletons. Trimming removed 3 bases at V and 5 bases at J, with 13 bases between. The germline V gene encodes CDR1 KGHSH and CDR2 LQKENI. The CDR3 is made up of 14 amino acids. Material: PBMCs, mostly from graft donor cells, obtained 360 days after TCRalphabeta/CD19-depleted stem cell transplant. The sequence came from a male patient younger than 18 who had a stem cell transplant for acute myeloid leukemia, so the T cells may come from the graft donor. The chain employs TRBV18 and TRBJ2-5; TRBD2 is a possible D gene (6 bases). This CDR3 is CASSPPGDSETQYF. The CDR3 DNA reads TGTGCCAGCTCACCCCCGGGGGATTCGGAGACCCAGTACTTC.